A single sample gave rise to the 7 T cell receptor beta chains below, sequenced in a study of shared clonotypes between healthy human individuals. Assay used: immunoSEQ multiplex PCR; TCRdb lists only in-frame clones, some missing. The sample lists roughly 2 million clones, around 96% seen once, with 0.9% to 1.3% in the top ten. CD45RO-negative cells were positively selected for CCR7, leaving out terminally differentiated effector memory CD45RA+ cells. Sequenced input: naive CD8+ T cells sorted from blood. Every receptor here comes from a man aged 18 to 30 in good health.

CDR3 DNA: TGTGCCAGCTCACCAATACCGGGACAGGGCCAAGAGACCCAGTACTTC. This codes for CASSPIPGQGQETQYF. V gene TRBV18 combines with J gene TRBJ2-5; 9 positions match TRBD1. The CDR3 totals 16 residues. The germline V gene has CDR1 KGHSH and CDR2 LQKENI. V dropped 2 bases and J dropped 1; count of bases not matched to a gene: 5.

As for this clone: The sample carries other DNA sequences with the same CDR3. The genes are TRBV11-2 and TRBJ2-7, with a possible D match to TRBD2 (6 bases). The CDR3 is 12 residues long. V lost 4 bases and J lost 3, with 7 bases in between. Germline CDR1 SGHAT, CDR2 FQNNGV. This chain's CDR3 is CASSSGLYEQYF. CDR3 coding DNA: TGTGCCAGCAGCTCGGGACTCTACGAGCAGTACTTC.

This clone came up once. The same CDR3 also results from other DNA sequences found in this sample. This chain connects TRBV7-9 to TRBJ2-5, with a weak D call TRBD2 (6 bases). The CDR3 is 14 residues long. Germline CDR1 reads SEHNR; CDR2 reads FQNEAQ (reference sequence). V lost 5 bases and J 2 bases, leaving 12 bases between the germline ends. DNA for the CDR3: TGTGCCAGCAGCCCACCGGGGGTGCAAGAGACCCAGTACTTC. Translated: CASSPPGVQETQYF.

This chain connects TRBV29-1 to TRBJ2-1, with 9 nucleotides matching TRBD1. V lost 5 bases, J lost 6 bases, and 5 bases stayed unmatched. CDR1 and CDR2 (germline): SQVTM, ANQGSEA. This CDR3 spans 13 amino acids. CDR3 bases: TGCAGCGTTTCCGGGACAGGGCCCAATGAGCAGTTCTTC. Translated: CSVSGTGPNEQFF.

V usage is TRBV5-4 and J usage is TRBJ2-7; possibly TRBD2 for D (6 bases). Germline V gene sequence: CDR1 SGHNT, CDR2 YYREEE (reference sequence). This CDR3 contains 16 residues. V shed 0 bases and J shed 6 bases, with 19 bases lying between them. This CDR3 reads CASSLVSGGVGAEQYF. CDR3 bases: TGTGCCAGCAGCTTGGTTTCCGGGGGTGTCGGGGCCGAGCAGTACTTC.

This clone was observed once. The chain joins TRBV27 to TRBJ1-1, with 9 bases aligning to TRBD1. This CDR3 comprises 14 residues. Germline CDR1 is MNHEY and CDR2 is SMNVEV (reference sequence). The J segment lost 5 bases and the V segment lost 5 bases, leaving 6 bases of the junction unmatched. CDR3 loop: CASSGSTGGTEAFF. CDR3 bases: TGTGCCAGCAGTGGATCGACAGGGGGGACTGAAGCTTTCTTT.

DNA of the CDR3: TGTGCCAGTACCCATGGGGGAGGGTCTGAAGCTTTCTTT. It specifies CASTHGGGSEAFF. V is TRBV19 and J is TRBJ1-1; D is possibly TRBD1 (5 bases). The CDR3 totals 13 residues. Trimming cost V 7 bases and J 6 bases, with 15 bases left between them. Looked up from germline, CDR1 is LNHDA and CDR2 is SQIVND (reference sequence).